These 26 T cell receptor beta chains share one sample of origin, sequenced in a study of cytomegalovirus exposure and HLA in healthy donors. The study ran its PCR with 60 Vbeta and 13 Jbeta primers. Method: immunoSEQ multiplex PCR; TCRdb's copy keeps in-frame clones and lacks some. This table holds about 120,000 clones, roughly three quarters found once. Sequencing was done on a sample of PBMCs. The origin of the receptors is a man under 40 in good health and CMV-seropositive.

The chain uses TRBV27 and TRBJ2-7, with D possibly matching TRBD1 (5 bases). The CDR3 consists of 17 residues. V was shortened by 5 bases and J by 9 bases, with 29 bases between the two germline ends. In germline, CDR1 is MNHEY, CDR2 SMNVEV (reference sequence). This chain's CDR3 is CASSPEGYDSLPTMQYF. CDR3 nucleotides: TGTGCCAGCAGTCCGGAAGGATATGACAGTCTACCTACGATGCAGTACTTC.

V and J are TRBV19 and TRBJ2-1; perhaps TRBD1 as D (5 bases). V gave up 4 bases and J gave up 3 bases, with 10 bases separating them. This CDR3 contains 14 residues. CDR1 is LNHDA, CDR2 SQIVND, per germline (reference sequence). The CDR3 sequence is CASSRTRIYNEQFF. The CDR3 nucleotides are TGTGCCAGTAGTAGGACAAGGATCTACAATGAGCAGTTCTTC.

The chain recombines TRBV15 with TRBJ1-6; unclear D gene. Deletions cut 4 bases from V and 9 bases from J, with 13 bases between. Germline CDR1 reads LNHNV; CDR2 reads YYDKDF (reference sequence). The CDR3 runs to 14 residues. CDR3 DNA sequence: TGTGCCACCAGCATCGGGGATCCCCGTTCACCCCTCCACTTT. Its translation: CATSIGDPRSPLHF.

DNA of the CDR3: TGTGCCAGCAGCTTCCTGACCCGGGACACTGAAGCTTTCTTT. Its translation: CASSFLTRDTEAFF. The J gene is TRBJ1-1, the V gene TRBV9; D gene unclear. CDR3 size: 14 residues. Trimming took 4 bases from V and 3 from J, leaving 13 bases between them. Germline loops: CDR1 SGDLS, CDR2 YYNGEE. Looking up the rest from reference TRBV9 and TRBJ1-1 gives the full variable domain: DSGVTQTPKHLITATGQRVTLRCSPRSGDLSVYWYQQSLDQGLQFLIQYYNGEERAKGNILERFSAQQFPDLHSELNLSSLELGDSALYFCASSFLTRDTEAFFGQGTRLTVV.

Regarding this clone: The conserved closing phenylalanine or tryptophan is absent in this CDR3, likely reflecting a read error. The DNA is omitted, as the CDR3 cannot be located on it reliably, and the CDR3 follows TCRdb's listing. The chain couples TRBV7-9 to TRBJ1-2; TRBD1, the table's D call, lacks a check against the DNA. Germline V gene sequence: CDR1 SEHNR, CDR2 FQNEAQ (reference sequence). Counting both end residues, the CDR3 totals 10 amino acids. The CDR3 is CASSLVTQAL.

The rearrangement links TRBV6-6 to TRBJ2-7, with 8 bases lining up with TRBD1. The V gene end was trimmed by 6 bases and the J gene end by 3 bases; junction bases not matched to a gene: 7. From germline, CDR1 is MNHNY and CDR2 SVGAGI (reference sequence). CDR3 length: 14 residues. CDR3 region: CASSRTGRGYEQYF. Here the CDR3 DNA reads TGTGCCAGCAGCCGGACAGGGCGGGGCTACGAGCAGTACTTC.

The genes are TRBV5-6 and TRBJ1-2; the D gene is possibly TRBD1 (5 bases). V gave up 0 bases and J gave up 5 bases, with 11 bases separating them. Germline V CDR1 and CDR2: SGHDT, YYEEEE. The CDR3 loop spans 14 amino acids. CDR3 coding DNA: TGTGCCAGCAGCTTGGTCCCGGAGGGGTATGGCTACACCTTC. It specifies CASSLVPEGYGYTF.

The chain joins TRBV19 to TRBJ2-1, with a weak D call TRBD1 (6 bases). V was pared by 4 bases and J by 8 bases, with 15 bases between. The CDR3 contains 14 residues. Germline V gene data show CDR1 as LNHDA and CDR2 as SQIVND (reference sequence). DNA for the CDR3: TGTGCCAGTAGTACCCAGGGGAGCGTTTATGAGCAGTTCTTC. Amino acid sequence: CASSTQGSVYEQFF.

The V call is TRBV7-9, the J call TRBJ2-1; unclear D gene. V lost 1 base and J lost 10, with 5 bases in between. In germline, CDR1 is SEHNR, CDR2 FQNEAQ (reference sequence). This CDR3 region has 11 residues. CDR3 amino acids: CASSLGGEQFF. CDR3 in DNA: TGTGCCAGCAGCTTAGGAGGAGAGCAGTTCTTC.

This rearrangement joins TRBV25-1 to TRBJ2-5, with a possible D match to TRBD1 (5 bases). V lost 5 bases to trimming and J lost 2 bases, with 18 bases between them. Germline CDR1 MGHDK, CDR2 SYGVNS. CDR3 length: 16 amino acids. The CDR3 region has the DNA TGTGCCAGCAGTCGTCCCATAGGGGAAACGCAAGAGACCCAGTACTTC. It yields the protein CASSRPIGETQETQYF.

This clone was seen a handful of times. The V call is TRBV7-9, the J call TRBJ1-5, with 11 bases matching TRBD1. Unmatched junction bases numbered 7, after V lost 5 bases and J lost 7 bases. CDR3 length: 15 amino acids. Per the germline V gene, CDR1 is SEHNR and CDR2 is FQNEAQ (reference sequence). In DNA, the CDR3 is TGTGCCAGCAGCCAAGGACAGGGGGCTAGACAGCCCCAGCATTTT. Translated: CASSQGQGARQPQHF.

The rearrangement uses TRBV28 and TRBJ1-5; TRBD1 agrees at 8 bases. Looked up from germline, CDR1 is MDHEN and CDR2 is SYDVKM. The CDR3 length is 19 residues. J was trimmed by 0 bases and V by 6 bases; bases with no gene match: 16. The CDR3 region is CASSHTGTGLLYSNQPQHF. In DNA form, the CDR3 reads TGTGCCAGCAGCCACACCGGGACAGGCCTGCTTTATAGCAATCAGCCCCAGCATTTT.

This clone occurred once. The chain employs TRBV2 and TRBJ1-1, with TRBD1 matching over 7 bases. The CDR3 runs to 15 residues. Germline trimming cut 7 bases from V and 6 bases from J; bases unmatched to any gene: 14. Germline values: CDR1 SNHLY, CDR2 FYNNEI. For the CDR3, the DNA is TGTGCCAGCATGAGACAGGGTTTCGTTGGCTCTGAAGCTTTCTTT. It codes for CASMRQGFVGSEAFF. Supplemented by reference TRBV2 and TRBJ1-1, the full variable domain reads EPEVTQTPSHQVTQMGQEVILRCVPISNHLYFYWYRQILGQKVEFLVSFYNNEISEKSEIFDDQFSVERPDGSNFTLKIRSTKLEDSAMYFCASMRQGFVGSEAFFGQGTRLTVV.

This clone was recorded once. Here the CDR3 reads CASSLSGATDTQYF. The CDR3 bases are TGTGCCAGCAGCTTATCTGGGGCCACAGATACGCAGTATTTT. This chain joins TRBV11-2 and TRBJ2-3; possible D gene TRBD1, 5 bases. The CDR3 consists of 14 residues. Germline V CDR1 and CDR2: SGHAT, FQNNGV. Deletions cut 2 bases from V and 2 bases from J, with 8 bases between.

This clone has only a few counts. This chain uses TRBV2 with TRBJ1-2; D gene ambiguous. This CDR3 is built from 15 residues. CDR1 is SNHLY and CDR2 is FYNNEI in the germline V gene. V lost 1 base and J lost 7, with 16 bases in between. The CDR3 sequence: CASSEEALTEGGYTF. CDR3 DNA: TGTGCCAGCAGTGAAGAGGCCCTTACAGAGGGTGGCTACACCTTC.

This CDR3 is CASSPTGGMNSPLHF. The CDR3 DNA sequence: TGTGCCAGCAGTCCTACAGGGGGGATGAATTCACCCCTCCACTTT. The chain uses TRBV6-5 and TRBJ1-6; TRBD1 matches at 8 bases. Germline loops: CDR1 MNHEY, CDR2 SVGAGI. The CDR3 runs 15 residues. V shed 5 bases, J shed 7 bases, and the junction held 7 bases outside the gene matches.

The genes are TRBV2 and TRBJ2-2; no definite D call. The CDR3 contains 11 residues. Trimming shortened V by 10 bases and J by 4 bases, and 7 bases separated the two germline ends. The germline V gene has CDR1 SNHLY and CDR2 FYNNEI. The CDR3 is CATHRTGELFF. CDR3 coding DNA: TGTGCCACACACCGCACCGGGGAGCTGTTTTTT.

The V gene is TRBV30, the J gene TRBJ1-6; D unclear. The germline V gene encodes CDR1 GTSNPN and CDR2 SVGIG (reference sequence). V was shortened by 2 bases and J by 9 bases, with 14 bases between the two germline ends. This CDR3 region has 14 residues. The CDR3 nucleotides read TGTGCCTGGAGTACGTGGGGAGGAGGTTCACCCCTCCACTTT. Residues: CAWSTWGGGSPLHF.

There are a few counts of this clone. The chain carries TRBV5-1 and TRBJ2-7; 7 bases are shared with TRBD1. CDR1 and CDR2 (germline): SGHRS, YFSETQ. The CDR3 is made up of 13 amino acids. The J segment lost 3 bases and the V segment lost 5 bases, leaving 5 bases of the junction unmatched. The CDR3 DNA reads as TGCGCCAGCAGATCGGCAGGGGGCTACGAGCAGTACTTC. It yields the protein CASRSAGGYEQYF.

V is TRBV18 and J is TRBJ2-5; 9 bases align to TRBD1. Germline V gene lookup returns CDR1 KGHSH and CDR2 LQKENI. This CDR3 is 15 amino acids long. Trimming took 4 bases from V and 5 from J; bases not matched to a gene: 8. Here the CDR3 DNA reads TGTGCCAGCTCACTGGGACAGGGTGGAGACGAGACCCAGTACTTC. Translated, it gives CASSLGQGGDETQYF. Full variable domain (outside the CDR3, taken from reference TRBV18 and TRBJ2-5): NAGVMQNPRHLVRRRGQEARLRCSPMKGHSHVYWYRQLPEEGLKFMVYLQKENIIDESGMPKERFSAEFPKEGPSILRIQQVVRGDSAAYFCASSLGQGGDETQYFGPGTRLLVL.

The table lists this clone with a few counts. In DNA form, the CDR3 reads TGTGCCAGCAGTGAATTCCGACAGGACTCAAATTCACCCCTCCACTTT. Residues: CASSEFRQDSNSPLHF. The J gene is TRBJ1-6, the V gene TRBV25-1, with D possibly TRBD1 on 6 matching bases. Deletions cut 1 base from V and 7 bases from J, with 14 bases between. CDR1 MGHDK and CDR2 SYGVNS come from the germline V gene. The length of the CDR3 is 16 residues. The variable domain in full, completed from reference TRBV25-1 and TRBJ1-6, reads EADIYQTPRYLVIGTGKKITLECSQTMGHDKMYWYQQDPGMELHLIHYSYGVNSTEKGDLSSESTVSRIRTEHFPLTLESARPSHTSQYLCASSEFRQDSNSPLHFGNGTRLTVT.

This clone was observed a single time. The chain combines TRBV7-3 with TRBJ2-3; 13 nucleotides line up with TRBD2. In germline, CDR1 is SGHTA, CDR2 FQGTGA. With V trimmed by 3 bases and J by 4 bases, 1 base remained unmatched. This CDR3 contains 15 residues. The CDR3 DNA reads as TGTGCCAGCAGCTTTACTAGCGGGGGGGCAGATACGCAGTATTTT. Translation: CASSFTSGGADTQYF.

This chain connects TRBV18 to TRBJ2-7; possibly TRBD2 for D (6 bases). CDR3 length: 14 amino acids. Germline loops: CDR1 KGHSH, CDR2 LQKENI. Trimming pared 8 bases from V and 3 bases from J, leaving 17 bases between. The CDR3 region has the DNA TGTGCCAGCCGACCGGGACTTAGCGTCTACGAGCAGTACTTC. It codes for CASRPGLSVYEQYF.

The genes are TRBV20-1 and TRBJ2-5, with no clear D. V lost 1 base to trimming and J lost 7 bases, with 7 bases between them. Germline-derived CDR1 and CDR2 are DFQATT and SNEGSKA (reference sequence). The CDR3 runs to 11 residues. The CDR3 DNA reads as TGCAGTGCTAGAGTCCCTTTGACCCAGTACTTC. Amino acids: CSARVPLTQYF.

The V and J genes are TRBV5-4 and TRBJ2-1; weak D call: TRBD1 (5 bases). The CDR3 spans 15 residues. The germline V and J ends were trimmed by 3 bases and 8 bases, with 18 bases remaining between them. Germline assignment: CDR1 SGHNT and CDR2 YYREEE (reference sequence). The chain's CDR3 is CASSSRAAGFDEQFF. In DNA form, the CDR3 reads TGTGCCAGCAGCTCCAGGGCTGCCGGTTTCGATGAGCAGTTCTTC. The full variable domain, its missing parts supplied by reference TRBV5-4 and TRBJ2-1, is ETGVTQSPTHLIKTRGQQVTLRCSSQSGHNTVSWYQQALGQGPQFIFQYYREEENGRGNFPPRFSGLQFPNYSSELNVNALELDDSALYLCASSSRAAGFDEQFFGPGTRLTVL.

V is TRBV29-1 and J is TRBJ2-6; D gene unclear. V was trimmed by 7 bases and J by 4 bases, leaving 11 bases between them. Germline-derived CDR1 and CDR2 are SQVTM and ANQGSEA. This CDR3 is 13 amino acids long. CDR3 residues: CSAPLSGANVLTF. The CDR3 DNA reads TGCAGCGCCCCCCTGTCGGGGGCCAACGTCCTGACTTTC.